Listed here are 3 T cell receptor beta chains from one sample, sequenced in a study of human T cells and chemical hapten exposure. TCRdb processed the RACE reads anew with MiXCR; each CDR3 protein has one entry. This table holds around 180,000 distinct CDR3 sequences, under 35% found once. The sample's time point: pre-sensitization, week 0. Treatment described: therapeutic diphenylcyclopropenone sensitization with weekly scalp DPC. This sample comprised whole blood, obtained in connection with sensitization to the hapten diphenylcyclopropenone (DPC). The receptors derive from a woman younger than 45 with alopecia areata. Some clones in this sample may be carry-over from other donors' samples.

This clonotype came up a few times. The chain combines TRBV29-1 with TRBJ2-1; TRBD1 matches at 7 bases. Germline V CDR1 and CDR2: SQVTM, ANQGSEA. V lost 8 bases to trimming and J lost 6 bases; unmatched junction nucleotides: 7. The CDR3 consists of 12 residues. The CDR3 loop is CSTETGTNEQFF. As DNA, the CDR3 is TGCAGCACCGAGACAGGGACCAATGAGCAGTTCTTC.

This clonotype showed up many times. The chain recombines TRBV29-1 with TRBJ2-7; 12 bases map to TRBD1. CDR1 and CDR2 from the germline V gene are SQVTM and ANQGSEA. The CDR3 has 13 residues. J lost 9 bases, V lost 5 bases, and 8 bases had no gene match. CDR3 in DNA: TGCAGCGTTTTGGGGACAGGGGGCGGAGGGCAGTACTTC. It translates to CSVLGTGGGGQYF.

This clonotype has at least ten counts. The rearrangement uses TRBV3-1 and TRBJ2-1; maybe TRBD2 (6 bases). Germline V CDR1 and CDR2: LGHDT, YNNKEL (reference sequence). There are 15 residues in the CDR3. V gave up 6 bases and J gave up 0 bases, with 12 bases separating them. The CDR3 region has the DNA TGTGCCAGCAGTTCTAGCGCCAGCTCCTACAATGAGCAGTTCTTC. As protein: CASSSSASSYNEQFF.